Listed below are T cell receptor beta chains from one sample, sequenced in a study of T-cell reconstitution after alpha-beta-depleted transplantation in children. TCRdb reprocessed the PCR reads via MiXCR and lists one record per CDR3 protein. This table has about a million distinct CDR3 sequences, roughly 29% appearing once. The source was PBMCs, mostly from graft donor cells, collected 360 days after TCRalphabeta/CD19-depleted stem cell transplant. These receptor sequences come from a boy under three years old who had a stem cell transplant for SCID, so the T cells may come from the graft donor. The CDR3 runs from the conserved cysteine through the conserved F or W. D genes are given only for firm matches. Size is omitted from some rows. Given values are once, few, many or a class for expanded clones.

clone_size j_call cdr3_length v_call d_call cdr3_nt cdr3_aa
once TRBJ2-1 14 TRBV2 TRBD2 TGTGCCAGCAGTGAATGGGGGACTAGCGGTGAGCAGTTCTTC CASSEWGTSGEQFF
few TRBJ2-3 11 TRBV5-6 - TGTGCCAGCAGCGGTAGGAATACGCAGTATTTT CASSGRNTQYF
- TRBJ1-2 13 TRBV20-1 - TGCAGTGCGCCCCCTGGTGGCGGCTATGGCTACACCTTC CSAPPGGGYGYTF
few TRBJ2-7 14 TRBV7-2 - TGTGCCAGCAGCTTATACCAGAATTACTACGAGCAGTACTTC CASSLYQNYYEQYF
- TRBJ1-3 14 TRBV7-2 - TGTGCCAGCAGCTTATCAGTCTCTGGAAACACCATATATTTT CASSLSVSGNTIYF
few TRBJ2-7 17 TRBV28 TRBD1 TGTGCCAGCAGTTTTCTTCCCCTATGGGACAGATTATACGAGCAGTACTTC CASSFLPLWDRLYEQYF
- TRBJ2-3 16 TRBV3-1 TRBD2 TGTGCCAGCAGCCTCAGACTAGCGGTGGTTACAGATACGCAGTATTTT CASSLRLAVVTDTQYF
few TRBJ2-3 13 TRBV29-1 - TGCAGCGTTTCTAGCCTGGGGGGAGATACGCAGTATTTT CSVSSLGGDTQYF
- TRBJ2-5 15 TRBV11-2 - TGTGCCAGCAGGTTCACGTCCGGGGGATTAGAGACCCAGTACTTC CASRFTSGGLETQYF
few TRBJ2-1 13 TRBV19 TRBD2 TGTGCCAGCAGCCCGGGACTAGCTTATGAGCAGTTCTTC CASSPGLAYEQFF
- TRBJ2-3 16 TRBV7-9 - TGTGCCAGCAGCCCCCGGGGGACATTGATCACAGATACGCAGTATTTT CASSPRGTLITDTQYF
many TRBJ1-6 17 TRBV9 - TGTGCCAGCAGCGGGTCAGAGAGGTACAGCCTCAATTCACCCCTCCACTTT CASSGSERYSLNSPLHF
- TRBJ2-1 21 TRBV6-2/TRBV6-3 TRBD1 TGTGCCAGCAGTTACGCCTTTCCGGGACAGGGGCCCGGCGTGGCCTACAATGAGCAGTTCTTC CASSYAFPGQGPGVAYNEQFF
- TRBJ2-2 15 TRBV27 - TGTGCCAGCAGTTCCCAGGGAGGTAGCACCGGGGAGCTGTTTTTT CASSSQGGSTGELFF
- TRBJ2-1 16 TRBV4-1 - TGCGCCAGCAGCCAAGTTGCCAAGGGGGGATACAATGAGCAGTTCTTC CASSQVAKGGYNEQFF
- TRBJ1-1 14 TRBV28 - TGTGCCAGCAGTTTGAGGGCAGTAGACACTGAAGCTTTCTTT CASSLRAVDTEAFF
- TRBJ2-3 16 TRBV5-1 - TGCGCCAGCAGCTCCAGCCATGCGGACCGCACAGATACGCAGTATTTT CASSSSHADRTDTQYF
few TRBJ2-3 18 TRBV2 TRBD2 TGTGCCAGCAAGAGGACTAGCGGGGGGGTCTCCTACACAGATACGCAGTATTTT CASKRTSGGVSYTDTQYF
few TRBJ2-7 14 TRBV25-1 TRBD1 TGTGCCAGCAGAGCGACAGGGACGGTCTACGAGCAGTACTTC CASRATGTVYEQYF
- TRBJ2-2 14 TRBV20-1 TRBD2 TGCAGTGCTAGGGTGCGGGGGGTCACCGGGGAGCTGTTTTTT CSARVRGVTGELFF
- TRBJ2-5 17 TRBV10-2 - TGCGCCAGCAGTGAGTCGACCGGCTACCCAAGTCAAGAGACCCAGTACTTC CASSESTGYPSQETQYF
- TRBJ2-7 13 TRBV5-1 - TGCGCCAGCAGCTTGGGGGGATGCTACGAGCAGTACTTC CASSLGGCYEQYF
few TRBJ2-1 16 TRBV19 TRBD2 TGTGCCAGTAGTTACCCTAGCGGGGGGTCCTACAATGAGCAGTTCTTC CASSYPSGGSYNEQFF
few TRBJ2-1 12 TRBV15 - TGTGCCACCAGCAGAGATTTGTATGAGCAGTTCTTC CATSRDLYEQFF
- TRBJ2-2 18 TRBV4-3 TRBD2 TGCGCCAGCAGCCAAAACTCACTAGCGGGGGGATACACCGGGGAGCTGTTTTTT CASSQNSLAGGYTGELFF
few TRBJ2-5 15 TRBV5-1 TRBD2 TGCGCCAGCAGCCAGGGACTAGCGGTCCAAGAGACCCAGTACTTC CASSQGLAVQETQYF
few TRBJ1-5 17 TRBV12-3/TRBV12-4 - TGTGCCAGCAGTTTCCGACGCCCCTCTCAGGGAAACCGGCCCCAGCATTTT CASSFRRPSQGNRPQHF
- TRBJ1-1 12 TRBV20-1 TRBD1 TGCAGTGCTTGGACAGGGGGACTTGAAGCTTTCTTT CSAWTGGLEAFF
- TRBJ2-3 16 TRBV6-5 TRBD2 TGTGCCAGCAGTTACTCGGGTAGCGGGGGGGCGGATACGCAGTATTTT CASSYSGSGGADTQYF
- TRBJ2-5 15 TRBV5-6 TRBD1 TGTGCCAGCAGCCGGGCGGACAGGGGAGGAGAGACCCAGTACTTC CASSRADRGGETQYF
few TRBJ2-3 16 TRBV5-1 TRBD2 TGCGCCAGCAGCCGTTCCGGGCGGGGGAGCACAGATACGCAGTATTTT CASSRSGRGSTDTQYF
- TRBJ2-2 16 TRBV10-1 TRBD2 TGCGCCAGCAGTGCCCGCGGACTAGCGGACACCGGGGAGCTGTTTTTT CASSARGLADTGELFF
few TRBJ2-3 15 TRBV7-2 TRBD2 TGTGCCAGCAGCTTAAGACTAGCGGCCAGGGATACGCAGTATTTT CASSLRLAARDTQYF
many TRBJ2-2 13 TRBV12-3/TRBV12-4 - TGTGCCAGTCAGGGGTCTGGCACCGGGGAGCTGTTTTTT CASQGSGTGELFF
few TRBJ1-1 15 TRBV6-5 - TGTGCCAGCAGTTGGGGGGACAACATGAACACTGAAGCTTTCTTT CASSWGDNMNTEAFF
- TRBJ2-5 16 TRBV5-1 TRBD2 TGCGCCAGCAGCTCAGGACTAGCGGGGGATCAAGAGACCCAGTACTTC CASSSGLAGDQETQYF
few TRBJ2-1 16 TRBV3-1 - TGTGCCAGCAGCCTGAGAGGGGGATACTCCTACAATGAGCAGTTCTTC CASSLRGGYSYNEQFF
- TRBJ2-7 14 TRBV18 TRBD1 TGTGCCAGCTCACGACAGGGGTCTGACTACGAGCAGTACTTC CASSRQGSDYEQYF
- TRBJ2-3 13 TRBV10-3 - TGTGCCATCAGTGAGTTACAGGAGGCTACGCAGTATTTT CAISELQEATQYF
- TRBJ2-6 15 TRBV6-5 - TGTGCCAGCAGTCCCGGAAAGTCTGGGGCCAACGTCCTGACTTTC CASSPGKSGANVLTF
few TRBJ2-5 16 TRBV4-2 - TGTGCCAGCAGCCAAGAGTTAGACAGGCAGGGAGAGACCCAGTACTTC CASSQELDRQGETQYF
- TRBJ1-4 13 TRBV20-1 - TGCAGTGCTTCGACAGCGGCTAATGAAAAACTGTTTTTT CSASTAANEKLFF
- TRBJ1-2 15 TRBV6-5 - TGTGCCAGCAGTTACGCCCGGGGGACTAACTATGGCTACACCTTC CASSYARGTNYGYTF
- TRBJ2-6 19 TRBV6-2/TRBV6-3 TRBD1 TGTGCCAGCAGTTACCCACCCAGGGGGTTTTTCTCTGGGGCCAACGTCCTGACTTTC CASSYPPRGFFSGANVLTF
many TRBJ2-4 16 TRBV28 TRBD1 TGTGCCAGCAGTCCCTTGACAGGGGAGGCCAAAAACATTCAGTACTTC CASSPLTGEAKNIQYF
- TRBJ2-7 11 TRBV2 - TGTGCCAGCCTAGAGAGATACGAGCAGTACTTC CASLERYEQYF
- TRBJ1-2 12 TRBV29-1 - TGCAGCGTTGAACCATCGGGATATGGCTACACCTTC CSVEPSGYGYTF
- TRBJ2-3 16 TRBV20-1 TRBD2 TGCAGTGCTGACATAGGCGGGGGGGCATTCGCAGATACGCAGTATTTT CSADIGGGAFADTQYF
many TRBJ1-3 15 TRBV5-1 TRBD1 TGCGCCAGCAGCCTGCGACAGGGGTCTGGAAACACCATATATTTT CASSLRQGSGNTIYF
once TRBJ1-5 13 TRBV3-1 - TGTGCCAGCAGCCCCCAGATGGGGCAGCCCCAGCATTTT CASSPQMGQPQHF
- TRBJ2-3 13 TRBV12-3/TRBV12-4 - TGTGCCAGCACCGATAGGGCGACAGATACGCAGTATTTT CASTDRATDTQYF
few TRBJ2-6 15 TRBV6-1 TRBD1 TGTGCCAGCAGGCTGACAGGGGCCGGGGCCAACGTCCTGACTTTC CASRLTGAGANVLTF
- TRBJ2-1 13 TRBV2 TRBD2 TGTGCCAGGACTAGCGGGGGGTTCAATGAGCAGTTCTTC CARTSGGFNEQFF